The 8 T cell receptor beta chains in this list originate from one sample, sequenced in a study of molecular identifiers for immune sequencing clone quantification. MiXCR, run by TCRdb on the PCR reads, gives a single entry per CDR3 protein. This table has about 640,000 distinct CDR3 sequences, 15% to 20% appearing once. Material for sequencing was naive CD8+ T cells from blood, with Jurkat cell RNA spiked in. Subset specified: FACS-sorted CD8+CD4-CCR7+CD45RA+ naive T cells. These receptors all come from a human donor in good health. Some libraries in this study had Jurkat cell RNA spiked in.

This clonotype was observed once. Given a much more abundant clone one base away, this may be a read error. The final CDR3 position lacks the conserved phenylalanine or tryptophan, pointing to a likely read error. The rearrangement uses TRBV4-1 and TRBJ2-2; D perhaps matches TRBD1 (5 bases). V was trimmed by 1 base and J by 2 bases, leaving 11 bases between them. The V gene's germline CDR1 is MGHRA and CDR2 YSYEKL. This CDR3 is built from 16 residues. The CDR3 sequence: CASSQGVGVNTGELFV. The CDR3 region has the DNA TGCGCCAGCAGCCAAGGAGTAGGGGTCAACACCGGGGAGCTGTTTGTT.

The CDR3: CASSSGSVTGADHEQYF. The CDR3 DNA sequence: TGCGCCAGCAGCTCAGGGTCAGTAACGGGGGCCGACCACGAGCAGTACTTC. This chain joins TRBV4-3 and TRBJ2-7; D could derive from TRBD1 or TRBD2 (6 bases each). V was cut by 5 bases and J by 5 bases, with 25 bases left in between. The CDR3 has 17 amino acids. The germline V gene encodes CDR1 LGHNA and CDR2 YSLEER.

This clonotype occurred many times. The chain joins TRBV20-1 to TRBJ1-6; 12 bases line up with TRBD1. Germline assignment: CDR1 DFQATT and CDR2 SNEGSKA (reference sequence). The CDR3 totals 12 residues. The junction had 1 base not matched to a gene; V was cut back by 6 bases and J by 10 bases. The CDR3 nucleotides read TGCAGTGCCGGGACAGGGGGCTCACCCCTCCACTTT. It encodes CSAGTGGSPLHF.

This clonotype came up many times. The chain uses TRBV7-9 and TRBJ2-3; D is unclear. The V and J ends lost 1 base and 4 bases respectively, with 12 bases between them. CDR1 SEHNR and CDR2 FQNEAQ come from the germline V gene (reference sequence). This CDR3 is 15 amino acids long. CDR3 DNA sequence: TGTGCCAGCAGCTTAGTCGGGTTGAGTCCAGATACGCAGTATTTT. This encodes CASSLVGLSPDTQYF.

The chain couples TRBV21-1 to TRBJ2-5; the table calls TRBD1, which could not be checked here. TRBV21-1 is tagged as a pseudogene. The CDR3 consists of 13 residues. For the CDR3, the DNA is TGTGCCAGCAGTGGGGCCTGGGGAGAGACCCAGTACTTC. Protein product: CASSGAWGETQYF.

This clonotype was seen at least ten times. The V gene is TRBV29-1, the J gene TRBJ1-1; 11 bases line up with TRBD1. The trim removed 4 bases at V and 1 base at J, leaving 8 bases unmatched. The CDR3 is made up of 16 amino acids. Germline CDR1 and CDR2: SQVTM and ANQGSEA. CDR3 region: CSVVGTGGYTNTEAFF. The CDR3 bases are TGCAGCGTTGTGGGGACAGGGGGGTACACGAACACTGAAGCTTTCTTT.

About this clonotype: A much bigger clone sits one base away, suggesting this may be a read error. The chain joins TRBV27 to TRBJ2-7; D uncertain. The CDR3 totals 13 residues. CDR1 is MNHEY and CDR2 is SMNVEV in the germline V gene (reference sequence). In DNA form, the CDR3 reads TGTGCCAGCAGTTTACGAAGACCCTACGGGCAGTACTTC. The encoded protein is CASSLRRPYGQYF.

There are many counts of this clonotype. Here the CDR3 DNA reads TGCGCCAGCAGCCAAGTTCTTAGCGGGGGTTCCTACGAGCAGTACTTC. Translation gives CASSQVLSGGSYEQYF. The chain combines TRBV4-1 with TRBJ2-7; 9 bases line up with TRBD2. The CDR3 has 16 residues. Germline V gene lookup returns CDR1 MGHRA and CDR2 YSYEKL. The ends lost 1 base at V and 1 base at J; junction bases unmatched: 5.